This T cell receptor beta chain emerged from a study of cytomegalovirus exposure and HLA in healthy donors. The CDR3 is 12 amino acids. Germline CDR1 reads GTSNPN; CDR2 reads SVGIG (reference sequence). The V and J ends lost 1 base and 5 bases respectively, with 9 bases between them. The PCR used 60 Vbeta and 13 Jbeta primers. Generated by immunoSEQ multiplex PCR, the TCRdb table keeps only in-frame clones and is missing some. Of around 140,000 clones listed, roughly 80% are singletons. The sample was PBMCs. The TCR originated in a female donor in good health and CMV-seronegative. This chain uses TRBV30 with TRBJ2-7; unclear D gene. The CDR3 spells CAWSAPPDEQYF. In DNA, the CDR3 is TGTGCCTGGAGTGCCCCCCCGGACGAGCAGTACTTC.